This T cell receptor beta chain was captured in a study of blood T cell repertoires in COVID-19. Study at large: The United States, Italy and Spain provided the acute and convalescent COVID-19 samples. In each case, the material was cDNA or gDNA derived from T cells, B-cell-depleted T cells, or PBMCs.

V was pared by 0 bases and J by 11 bases, with 17 bases between. CDR3 length equals 15 residues. CDR1 ENHRY and CDR2 SYGVKD come from the germline V gene. In the original analysis: Estimates of nucleated cell counts were drawn from the amplification of reference gene primers. Sequenced by immunoSEQ multiplex PCR; TCRdb stores in-frame clones only, minus some. V, J and clone size were drawn from that table, and D and trimming were deduced from the DNA. This table has about 130,000 clones, 70% to 90% appearing once. The chain couples TRBV10-3 to TRBJ1-5, with TRBD1 as a possible D gene (5 bases). The specimen sequenced was peripheral blood. This receptor was identified in a man between 45 and 60 years old with acute or convalescent COVID-19. Here the CDR3 DNA reads TGTGCCATCAGTGAGTCTGCAGGGTCCAGGGCAGCCCAGCATTTT. Translated, it gives CAISESAGSRAAQHF.